The 30 T cell receptor beta chains below were found in one sample sequenced in a study of T cell clones after liver transplantation. Measured with immunoSEQ multiplex PCR; TCRdb has only the in-frame clones, and not every one. This sample has approximately 65,000 clones, with almost 95% found just once. Sequenced here: CD4+ T cells from blood, sampled roughly 26 months after liver transplant. All receptors come from a human patient who received a liver transplant. T cells may partly derive from the graft donor.

The genes are TRBV7-8 and TRBJ2-1; 11 bases agree with TRBD2. From germline, CDR1 is SGHVS and CDR2 FQNEAQ. After removal of 3 bases from V and 9 bases from J, the junction contained 16 bases not matched to a gene. This CDR3 region has 18 residues. In DNA, the CDR3 is TGTGCCAGCAGCTTGGGGAGGGGTGGACTAGCGGGTACGGGTGAGCAGTTCTTC. This gives the protein CASSLGRGGLAGTGEQFF. Filled out from reference TRBV7-8 and TRBJ2-1, the complete variable domain reads GAGVSQSPRYKVAKRGQDVALRCDPISGHVSLFWYQQALGQGPEFLTYFQNEAQLDKSGLPSDRFFAERPEGSVSTLKIQRTQQEDSAVYLCASSLGRGGLAGTGEQFFGPGTRLTVL.

The chain has TRBV5-1 and TRBJ2-2; no definite D call. The CDR3 contains 15 residues. V was pared by 0 bases and J by 1 base, with 7 bases between. The V gene's germline CDR1 is SGHRS and CDR2 YFSETQ. CDR3: CASSLAVGNTGELFF. DNA of the CDR3: TGCGCCAGCAGCTTGGCCGTAGGGAACACCGGGGAGCTGTTTTTT. Looking up the rest from reference TRBV5-1 and TRBJ2-2 gives the full variable domain: KAGVTQTPRYLIKTRGQQVTLSCSPISGHRSVSWYQQTPGQGLQFLFEYFSETQRNKGNFPGRFSGRQFSNSRSEMNVSTLELGDSALYLCASSLAVGNTGELFFGEGSRLTVL.

This chain connects TRBV5-1 to TRBJ1-1, with TRBD1 as a possible D gene (6 bases). This CDR3 has 14 residues. Germline CDR1 is SGHRS and CDR2 is YFSETQ. The V end lost 4 bases, the J end lost 5 bases, and 15 bases lay between the germline ends. This CDR3 is CASSKQGLGTEAFF. CDR3 bases: TGCGCCAGCAGCAAACAGGGATTGGGAACTGAAGCTTTCTTT.

The chain has TRBV28 and TRBJ2-3, with D perhaps matching TRBD2 (6 bases). Germline V gives CDR1 MDHEN, CDR2 SYDVKM. With 8 bases removed from V and 0 bases from J, the gap between germline ends came to 12 bases. The length of the CDR3 is 14 residues. The CDR3, as DNA: TGTGCCAGCGCCCTGGGGACTAGCACAGATACGCAGTATTTT. This codes for CASALGTSTDTQYF.

The rearrangement joins TRBV19 to TRBJ2-1, with 9 bases aligning to TRBD2. The length of the CDR3 is 16 residues. CDR1 is LNHDA and CDR2 is SQIVND in the germline V gene (reference sequence). V dropped 1 base and J dropped 7; count of bases not matched to a gene: 8. This chain's CDR3 is CASSIVKREVGNEQFF. CDR3 DNA sequence: TGTGCCAGTAGTATAGTAAAGCGGGAGGTAGGGAATGAGCAGTTCTTC.

A remark on this clone: Compared with germline, one end of the junction differs, possibly owing to a read error. This chain joins TRBV7-7 and TRBJ2-7; D could derive from TRBD1 or TRBD2 (5 bases each). The germline V gene encodes CDR1 SSHAT and CDR2 FNYEAQ (reference sequence). The CDR3 sequence is 13 residues long. CDR3 protein: CASSLDPRGEQYF. The CDR3 bases are TGTGCTAGCAGTTTGGATCCGAGGGGCGAGCAGTACTTC.

This chain uses TRBV4-3 with TRBJ2-1; 11 bases map to TRBD1. V dropped 4 bases and J dropped 0; count of bases not matched to a gene: 8. Germline assignment: CDR1 LGHNA and CDR2 YSLEER. CDR3 length: 18 amino acids. DNA for the CDR3: TGCGCCAGCAGCCGGGGACAGGGGGTTGTGGGCTCCTACAATGAGCAGTTCTTC. Translation gives CASSRGQGVVGSYNEQFF.

The genes are TRBV11-3 and TRBJ2-1; perhaps TRBD2 as D (6 bases). Per the germline V gene, CDR1 is SGHNT and CDR2 is YENEEA. This CDR3 is 16 amino acids long. Trimming removed 1 base from V and 7 bases from J, with 17 bases in between. The CDR3 reads CASSLVSWDSINEQFF. CDR3 nucleotide sequence: TGTGCCAGCAGCTTAGTTTCTTGGGACTCGATAAATGAGCAGTTCTTC.

The rearrangement links TRBV7-2 to TRBJ2-7, with D possibly TRBD1 on 5 matching bases. CDR1 and CDR2 (germline): SGHTA, FQGNSA. The V gene lost 2 bases and the J gene lost 6 bases, with 11 bases spanning the gap. CDR3 size: 13 residues. CDR3 nucleotides: TGTGCCAGCAGCTTACTGACAGCGTCCGAGCAGTACTTC. It is translated as CASSLLTASEQYF.

The V gene is TRBV27, the J gene TRBJ2-7; no firm D call. V gave up 7 bases and J gave up 3 bases, with 16 bases separating them. The CDR3 has 14 residues. Germline CDR1 and CDR2: MNHEY and SMNVEV (reference sequence). CDR3 nucleotide sequence: TGTGCCAGCACTTCCTCCGGGTCCCGCTACGAGCAGTACTTC. Translating it yields CASTSSGSRYEQYF.

The V and J genes are TRBV29-1 and TRBJ2-7, with 10 bases lining up with TRBD1. The CDR3 runs 13 residues. Germline CDR1 reads SQVTM; CDR2 reads ANQGSEA. Trimming removed 6 bases from V and 2 bases from J; junction bases left unmatched: 4. In DNA, the CDR3 is TGCAGCGTGGGACAGGGGAACCCCTACGAGCAGTACTTC. It translates to CSVGQGNPYEQYF.

This chain uses TRBV9 with TRBJ2-3; TRBD2 matches 7 bases. The CDR3 spans 15 residues. Losses at the gene ends were 0 bases for V and 3 bases for J; bases not matched to a gene: 4. CDR1 is SGDLS and CDR2 is YYNGEE in the germline V gene. DNA for the CDR3: TGTGCCAGCAGCGTAGCGGCGGGAGCGACAGATACGCAGTATTTT. Translation: CASSVAAGATDTQYF. The variable domain in full, with the rest retrieved from reference TRBV9 and TRBJ2-3, is DSGVTQTPKHLITATGQRVTLRCSPRSGDLSVYWYQQSLDQGLQFLIQYYNGEERAKGNILERFSAQQFPDLHSELNLSSLELGDSALYFCASSVAAGATDTQYFGPGTRLTVL.

The chain has TRBV18 and TRBJ2-2; no clear D. Deletions cut 4 bases from V and 0 bases from J, with 9 bases between. The CDR3 loop spans 15 amino acids. Germline-derived CDR1 and CDR2 are KGHSH and LQKENI. CDR3 in amino acids: CASSRQVPNTGELFF. The DNA for the CDR3 is TGTGCCAGCTCACGGCAGGTGCCGAACACCGGGGAGCTGTTTTTT.

The CDR3 nucleotides are TGTGCCAGCAGCGGGGACAGTATCTCTGGGGCCAACGTCCTGACTTTC. As protein: CASSGDSISGANVLTF. V usage is TRBV21-1 and J usage is TRBJ2-6; the DNA was not compared with TRBD1, the D call given in the table. TRBV21-1 is assigned pseudogene status. The CDR3 contains 16 residues.

V gene TRBV29-1 combines with J gene TRBJ2-7; possible D gene TRBD2, 6 bases. Germline V gene sequence: CDR1 SQVTM, CDR2 ANQGSEA. This CDR3 is 14 amino acids long. V lost 4 bases and J 2 bases, leaving 15 bases between the germline ends. CDR3 nucleotide sequence: TGCAGCGTTGTGGTAGCGGAACCCCCCTACGAGCAGTACTTC. It specifies CSVVVAEPPYEQYF.

J is TRBJ2-6 and V is TRBV19, with TRBD1 matching over 10 bases. The CDR3 extends over 18 amino acids. Trimming took 7 bases from V and 4 from J; bases not matched to a gene: 13. The germline gives CDR1 LNHDA, CDR2 SQIVND (reference sequence). Here the CDR3 DNA reads TGTGCCAGTAAAAGACAGGGGGCTCTTCTTGGCGGGGCCAACGTCCTGACTTTC. This gives the protein CASKRQGALLGGANVLTF.

This clone appeared a single time. V usage is TRBV4-1 and J usage is TRBJ2-7; D perhaps matches TRBD2 (6 bases). The CDR3 is 14 amino acids. The germline V gene has CDR1 MGHRA and CDR2 YSYEKL. V was trimmed by 4 bases and J by 0 bases, leaving 10 bases between them. The CDR3 sequence: CASSRLRDSYEQYF. DNA for the CDR3: TGCGCCAGCAGCCGGTTGCGGGACTCCTACGAGCAGTACTTC.

CDR3 residues: CASSDRDSMGHEQYF. The CDR3 DNA reads TGTGCCAGCAGTGACCGGGACTCCATGGGCCACGAGCAGTACTTC. J is TRBJ2-7 and V is TRBV6-1; D is perhaps TRBD2 (6 bases). This CDR3 has 15 amino acids. Germline assignment: CDR1 MNHNS and CDR2 SASEGT. V lost 3 bases and J lost 5, with 17 bases in between.

The count of this clone is one. This chain's CDR3 is CASGGEAVHEQYF. CDR3 coding DNA: TGTGCCAGCGGGGGGGAGGCCGTCCACGAGCAGTACTTC. J is TRBJ2-7 and V is TRBV6-1, with 7 bases lining up with TRBD2. In germline, CDR1 is MNHNS, CDR2 SASEGT. V dropped 8 bases and J dropped 5; count of bases not matched to a gene: 9. The CDR3 is made up of 13 amino acids.

The J gene is TRBJ2-7, the V gene TRBV11-2; 9 bases align to TRBD1. The germline V gene encodes CDR1 SGHAT and CDR2 FQNNGV. Trimming took 3 bases from V and 6 from J; bases not matched to a gene: 3. The CDR3 length is 13 residues. This CDR3 is CASSFRTGAEQYF. DNA of the CDR3: TGTGCCAGCAGCTTTCGGACAGGGGCCGAGCAGTACTTC.

V and J are TRBV30 and TRBJ1-3; 7 nucleotides line up with TRBD1. The germline CDR1 and CDR2 sequences are GTSNPN and SVGIG (reference sequence). J lost 8 bases, V lost 4 bases, and 14 bases had no gene match. The CDR3 has 15 residues. The CDR3 region is CAWTITATGRDTIYF. Here the CDR3 DNA reads TGTGCCTGGACTATAACCGCGACAGGGCGAGACACCATATATTTT.

The J gene is TRBJ1-4, the V gene TRBV29-1; D is undetermined. V lost 7 bases, J lost 0 bases, and 9 bases lay in between. CDR1 is SQVTM and CDR2 is ANQGSEA in the germline V gene. There are 13 residues in the CDR3. CDR3 region: CSAKSATNEKLFF. CDR3 in DNA: TGCAGCGCAAAGTCTGCAACTAATGAAAAACTGTTTTTT.

This chain joins TRBV6-1 and TRBJ1-5; a possible D gene is TRBD1 (5 bases). The germline V and J ends were trimmed by 2 bases and 4 bases, with 6 bases remaining between them. There are 13 residues in the CDR3. CDR1 is MNHNS, CDR2 SASEGT, per germline. The CDR3 region has the DNA TGTGCCAGCAGTGAAAGGGGTAATCAGCCCCAGCATTTT. Amino acids: CASSERGNQPQHF.

V is TRBV5-1 and J is TRBJ2-6, with TRBD1 matching 7 bases. The V segment lost 4 bases and the J segment 0 bases; nucleotides outside the gene matches: 7. The CDR3 is 17 amino acids. Germline V lookup: CDR1 SGHRS, CDR2 YFSETQ. The CDR3 DNA sequence: TGCGCCAGCAGCGGCTCCGGGACAGTCTCTGGGGCCAACGTCCTGACTTTC. Translated: CASSGSGTVSGANVLTF.

This rearrangement joins TRBV5-8 to TRBJ2-7, with a tentative D call TRBD1 (5 bases). The germline gives CDR1 SGHTS, CDR2 YDEGEE. CDR3 length: 14 residues. Trimming shortened V by 5 bases and J by 7 bases, and 19 bases separated the two germline ends. The CDR3: CASRGHALGKEQYF. In DNA form, the CDR3 reads TGTGCCAGCAGAGGACACGCGTTAGGGAAGGAGCAGTACTTC.

This chain joins TRBV7-6 and TRBJ2-5; D not resolved. Germline V gene sequence: CDR1 SGHVS, CDR2 FNYEAQ. This CDR3 has 15 amino acids. Trimming took off 4 bases at V and 5 bases at J, with 17 bases between the two ends. Written as DNA, the CDR3 is TGTGCCAGCAGCTCACGGTGGCCCCTTGGGGAGACCCAGTACTTC. This sequence encodes CASSSRWPLGETQYF.

The chain employs TRBV27 and TRBJ2-2; maybe TRBD1 (6 bases). The CDR3 length is 16 residues. Trimming shortened V by 5 bases and J by 5 bases, and 18 bases separated the two germline ends. Germline V lookup: CDR1 MNHEY, CDR2 SMNVEV (reference sequence). The chain's CDR3 is CASSGPPFGQTGELFF. The CDR3 nucleotides are TGTGCCAGCAGTGGACCTCCTTTTGGACAGACCGGGGAGCTGTTTTTT.

CDR3 loop: CAWSVLYEQYF. The CDR3 DNA reads as TGTGCCTGGAGTGTACTCTACGAGCAGTACTTC. The chain carries TRBV30 and TRBJ2-7, with D unclear. Trimming pared 0 bases from V and 3 bases from J, leaving 3 bases between. Germline loops: CDR1 GTSNPN, CDR2 SVGIG (reference sequence). CDR3 length: 11 amino acids.

This chain uses TRBV5-1 with TRBJ2-5; D gene uncertain. In germline, CDR1 is SGHRS, CDR2 YFSETQ. The germline V and J ends were trimmed by 0 bases and 0 bases, with 6 bases remaining between them. CDR3 length equals 14 residues. CDR3 in DNA: TGCGCCAGCAGCTTGGATGACAACCAAGAGACCCAGTACTTC. Translating it yields CASSLDDNQETQYF. Looking up the rest from reference TRBV5-1 and TRBJ2-5 gives the full variable domain: KAGVTQTPRYLIKTRGQQVTLSCSPISGHRSVSWYQQTPGQGLQFLFEYFSETQRNKGNFPGRFSGRQFSNSRSEMNVSTLELGDSALYLCASSLDDNQETQYFGPGTRLLVL.

This clone appeared a few times. The gene calls are TRBV5-1 and TRBJ2-5, with a tentative D call TRBD1 (6 bases). Between the trimmed V and J ends, which lost 3 bases and 2 bases, there was a span of 11 bases. Germline-derived CDR1 and CDR2 are SGHRS and YFSETQ. This CDR3 spans 14 amino acids. CDR3 DNA: TGCGCCAGCAGCTACAGGGCTGCTCAAGAGACCCAGTACTTC. Its translation: CASSYRAAQETQYF.